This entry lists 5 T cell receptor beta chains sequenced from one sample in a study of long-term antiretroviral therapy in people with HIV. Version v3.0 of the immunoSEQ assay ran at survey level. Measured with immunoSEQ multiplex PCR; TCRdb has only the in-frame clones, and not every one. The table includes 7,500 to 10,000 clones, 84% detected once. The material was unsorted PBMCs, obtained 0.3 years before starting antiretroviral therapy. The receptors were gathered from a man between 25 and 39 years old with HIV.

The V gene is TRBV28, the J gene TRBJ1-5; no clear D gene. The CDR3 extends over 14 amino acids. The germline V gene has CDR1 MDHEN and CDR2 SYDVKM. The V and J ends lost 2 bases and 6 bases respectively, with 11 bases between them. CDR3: CASSLGRGRQPQHF. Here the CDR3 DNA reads TGTGCCAGCAGTTTAGGCCGAGGGCGTCAGCCCCAGCATTTT.

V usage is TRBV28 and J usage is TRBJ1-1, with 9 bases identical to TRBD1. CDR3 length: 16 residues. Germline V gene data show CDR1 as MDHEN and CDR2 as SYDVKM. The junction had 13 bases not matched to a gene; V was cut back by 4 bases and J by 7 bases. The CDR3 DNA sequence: TGTGCCAGCAGTTCTCCGGGACAGGGCCATAGAGATGAAGCTTTCTTT. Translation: CASSSPGQGHRDEAFF.

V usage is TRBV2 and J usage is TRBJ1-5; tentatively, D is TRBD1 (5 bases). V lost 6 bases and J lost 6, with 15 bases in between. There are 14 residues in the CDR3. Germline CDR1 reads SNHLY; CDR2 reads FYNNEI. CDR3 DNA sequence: TGTGCCAGCAGCAGGGAGGGGAACAGTCAGCCCCAGCATTTT. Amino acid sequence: CASSREGNSQPQHF.

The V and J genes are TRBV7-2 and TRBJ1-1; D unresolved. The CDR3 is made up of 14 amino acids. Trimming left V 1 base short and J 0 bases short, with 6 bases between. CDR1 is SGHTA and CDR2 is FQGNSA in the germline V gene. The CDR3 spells CASSLGTLNTEAFF. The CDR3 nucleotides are TGTGCCAGCAGCTTAGGAACCTTGAACACTGAAGCTTTCTTT.

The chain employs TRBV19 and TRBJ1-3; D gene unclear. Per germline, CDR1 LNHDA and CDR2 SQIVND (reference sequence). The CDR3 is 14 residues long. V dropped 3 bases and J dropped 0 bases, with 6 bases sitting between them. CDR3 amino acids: CASSIPGSGNTIYF. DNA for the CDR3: TGTGCCAGTAGTATCCCGGGCTCTGGAAACACCATATATTTT.